The 26 T cell receptor beta chains in this list originate from one sample, sequenced in a study of early T cells in non-severe SARS-CoV-2 infection. In TCRdb, the 5' RACE reads were re-called with MiXCR into one record per CDR3 protein. The table lists tens of thousands of distinct CDR3 sequences, 16% of them singletons. Sequencing was performed on whole blood, taken at baseline. The source is an adult who was a healthcare worker with PCR-confirmed SARS-CoV-2 infection or an uninfected control (not recorded which).

Only a few counts were recorded for this clonotype. The V and J genes are TRBV30 and TRBJ1-2, with D unclear. Trimming took 0 bases from V and 0 from J, leaving 2 bases between them. Germline V lookup: CDR1 GTSNPN, CDR2 SVGIG (reference sequence). The CDR3 spans 12 residues. In nucleotides, the CDR3 is TGTGCCTGGAGTGTCGCTAACTATGGCTACACCTTC. It is translated as CAWSVANYGYTF.

This chain joins TRBV2 and TRBJ2-2; possible D gene TRBD2, 6 bases. V lost 7 bases and J 3 bases, leaving 15 bases between the germline ends. This CDR3 has 15 residues. Germline V gene data show CDR1 as SNHLY and CDR2 as FYNNEI. The CDR3 loop reads CASKVVLAYTGELFF. DNA for the CDR3: TGTGCCAGCAAAGTAGTACTAGCCTACACCGGGGAGCTGTTTTTT. The entire variable domain, with the rest obtained from reference TRBV2 and TRBJ2-2, is as follows: EPEVTQTPSHQVTQMGQEVILRCVPISNHLYFYWYRQILGQKVEFLVSFYNNEISEKSEIFDDQFSVERPDGSNFTLKIRSTKLEDSAMYFCASKVVLAYTGELFFGEGSRLTVL.

V is TRBV7-9 and J is TRBJ2-1; the D is unclear. Germline V gene sequence: CDR1 SEHNR, CDR2 FQNEAQ (reference sequence). V was cut by 8 bases and J by 5 bases, with 13 bases left in between. The CDR3 has 13 residues. CDR3 bases: TGTGCCAGCCGTGGGCCAAACCACAATGAGCAGTTCTTC. This encodes CASRGPNHNEQFF.

The rearrangement uses TRBV30 and TRBJ1-2; D not certain. The CDR3 covers 11 residues. Germline V gene data show CDR1 as GTSNPN and CDR2 as SVGIG (reference sequence). V was cut by 3 bases and J by 8 bases, with 10 bases left in between. For the CDR3, the DNA is TGTGCCTGGAGCCGCGGAAAGGGCTACACCTTC. Encoded protein: CAWSRGKGYTF.

The genes are TRBV7-6 and TRBJ2-3; D is undetermined. The CDR3 is 15 residues long. From germline, CDR1 is SGHVS and CDR2 FNYEAQ. The V gene lost 4 bases and the J gene lost 6 bases, with 17 bases spanning the gap. The DNA for the CDR3 is TGTGCCAGCAGCTCAACCAACCTGAATACGGATACGCAGTATTTT. This gives the protein CASSSTNLNTDTQYF.

This clonotype was recorded a few times. The chain combines TRBV7-8 with TRBJ2-3, with 9 bases aligning to TRBD1. The CDR3 has 14 amino acids. V dropped 6 bases and J dropped 2; count of bases not matched to a gene: 3. Per the germline V gene, CDR1 is SGHVS and CDR2 is FQNEAQ. This chain's CDR3 is CASRQGALTDTQYF. In DNA, the CDR3 is TGTGCCAGCAGACAGGGGGCCCTCACAGATACGCAGTATTTT.

This clonotype was observed many times. The chain's CDR3 is CASSYTNVAGNQGEQYF. The CDR3 DNA reads as TGTGCCAGCAGTTACACAAACGTAGCGGGAAACCAAGGAGAGCAGTACTTC. J is TRBJ2-7 and V is TRBV6-2 or TRBV6-3; 8 nucleotides line up with TRBD2. This CDR3 spans 17 amino acids. The V segment lost 2 bases and the J segment 7 bases; nucleotides outside the gene matches: 16. Germline lookup yields CDR1 MNHEY and CDR2 SVGEGT.

The chain is built from TRBV18 and TRBJ1-2; D is perhaps TRBD1 (5 bases). CDR1 is KGHSH, CDR2 LQKENI, per germline. The CDR3 is 16 amino acids. V was shortened by 2 bases and J by 1 base, with 14 bases between the two germline ends. The CDR3 nucleotides read TGTGCCAGCTCACCAGGAGCGGGGCAGAATAACTATGGCTACACCTTC. Encoded protein: CASSPGAGQNNYGYTF.

The rearrangement joins TRBV28 to TRBJ2-7; D might be TRBD2 (7 bases). This CDR3 region has 13 residues. Trimming left V 5 bases short and J 3 bases short, with 11 bases between. Germline CDR1 reads MDHEN; CDR2 reads SYDVKM. The CDR3 sequence is CASSRGRVYEQYF. In DNA, the CDR3 is TGTGCCAGCAGTAGGGGGAGGGTCTACGAGCAGTACTTC.

The rearrangement joins TRBV5-5 to TRBJ1-2; D gene ambiguous. V gave up 4 bases and J gave up 8 bases, with 12 bases separating them. Germline loops: CDR1 SGHKS, CDR2 YYEKEE (reference sequence). The CDR3 is made up of 12 amino acids. CDR3 sequence: CASSPSPTGYTF. CDR3 bases: TGTGCCAGCAGCCCCTCCCCGACGGGCTACACCTTC. Full variable domain (rest looked up from reference TRBV5-5 and TRBJ1-2): DAGVTQSPTHLIKTRGQQVTLRCSPISGHKSVSWYQQVLGQGPQFIFQYYEKEERGRGNFPDRFSARQFPNYSSELNVNALLLGDSALYLCASSPSPTGYTFGSGTRLTVV.

V usage is TRBV3-1 and J usage is TRBJ2-5; possibly TRBD2 for D (6 bases). The CDR3 loop spans 13 amino acids. Between the trimmed V and J ends, which lost 2 bases and 4 bases, there was a span of 8 bases. Germline V gene sequence: CDR1 LGHDT, CDR2 YNNKEL (reference sequence). The CDR3 nucleotides are TGTGCCAGCAGCCAACCTAGCGCAGAGACCCAGTACTTC. Translation gives CASSQPSAETQYF.

There are a few counts of this clonotype. The chain combines TRBV11-2 with TRBJ2-6; D call uncertain. The CDR3 sequence is 17 residues long. V shed 0 bases and J shed 1 base, with 10 bases lying between them. The germline CDR1 and CDR2 sequences are SGHAT and FQNNGV. The CDR3 protein is CASSLDLPESGANVLTF. For the CDR3, the DNA is TGTGCCAGCAGCTTAGACCTACCAGAATCTGGGGCCAACGTCCTGACTTTC.

The rearrangement uses TRBV20-1 and TRBJ2-7; no clear D gene. Germline V gene lookup returns CDR1 DFQATT and CDR2 SNEGSKA (reference sequence). The V end lost 7 bases, the J end lost 1 base, and 20 bases lay between the germline ends. This CDR3 region has 15 residues. The CDR3 nucleotides are TGCAGTGGCTCGCCCCACAACAGTCCATCCTACGAGCAGTACTTC. Translated: CSGSPHNSPSYEQYF.

This clonotype has only a few counts. This rearrangement joins TRBV9 to TRBJ2-7; 14 nucleotides line up with TRBD2. The CDR3 is 15 residues long. The J segment lost 3 bases and the V segment lost 4 bases, leaving 3 bases of the junction unmatched. Looked up from germline, CDR1 is SGDLS and CDR2 is YYNGEE. The CDR3 coding sequence is TGTGCCAGCAGCCCGGGGACTAGCGGGAGCTACGAGCAGTACTTC. It translates to CASSPGTSGSYEQYF.

This clonotype has more than one count but fewer than ten. This chain joins TRBV5-6 and TRBJ2-7; weak D call: TRBD1 (6 bases). The CDR3 spans 13 residues. Trimming removed 4 bases from V and 3 bases from J, with 11 bases in between. Germline lookup yields CDR1 SGHDT and CDR2 YYEEEE. The CDR3 loop reads CASSQTGYYEQYF. CDR3 bases: TGTGCCAGCAGCCAGACAGGATACTACGAGCAGTACTTC.

This clonotype occurred a few times. V usage is TRBV20-1 and J usage is TRBJ2-7; TRBD1 agrees at 8 bases. The CDR3 is 16 residues long. The germline gives CDR1 DFQATT, CDR2 SNEGSKA (reference sequence). V was clipped by 0 bases and J by 1 base; unmatched bases: 8. The CDR3 nucleotides read TGCAGTGCTAGAGATCGTCGGACAGGGTTTTCCTACGAGCAGTACTTC. Amino acids: CSARDRRTGFSYEQYF.

This clonotype has a count of ten or more. The chain has TRBV12-3 or TRBV12-4 and TRBJ1-1; D remains unclear. The CDR3 loop spans 13 amino acids. Trimming took 8 bases from V and 0 from J, leaving 10 bases between them. The CDR3 loop reads CASRGQLNTEAFF. The CDR3 region has the DNA TGTGCCAGCCGCGGGCAGTTGAACACTGAAGCTTTCTTT.

The V gene is TRBV2, the J gene TRBJ2-7; the D is unclear. Deletions cut 6 bases from V and 6 bases from J, with 12 bases between. This CDR3 comprises 12 residues. Per germline, CDR1 SNHLY and CDR2 FYNNEI. The CDR3 loop reads CASRGDTGEQYF. DNA for the CDR3: TGTGCCAGCAGAGGTGACACGGGCGAGCAGTACTTC.

This clonotype was recorded many times. The chain combines TRBV20-1 with TRBJ1-1, with TRBD1 as a possible D gene (5 bases). Trimming shortened V by 3 bases and J by 0 bases, and 8 bases separated the two germline ends. In germline, CDR1 is DFQATT, CDR2 SNEGSKA (reference sequence). The CDR3 sequence is 13 residues long. The CDR3 sequence: CSASRGLNTEAFF. The CDR3 bases are TGCAGTGCTAGCCGGGGACTGAACACTGAAGCTTTCTTT.

The chain is built from TRBV13 and TRBJ2-2; TRBD1 aligns across 7 bases. This CDR3 spans 15 amino acids. The germline gives CDR1 PRHDT, CDR2 FYEKMQ (reference sequence). With V trimmed by 1 base and J by 6 bases, 5 bases remained unmatched. The CDR3 DNA reads as TGTGCCAGCAGCTTAGCCCTTACAGGGGCCGGGGAGCTGTTTTTT. This codes for CASSLALTGAGELFF.

The chain employs TRBV20-1 and TRBJ1-2; D uncertain. Germline CDR1 reads DFQATT; CDR2 reads SNEGSKA (reference sequence). V lost 6 bases and J 7 bases, leaving 6 bases between the germline ends. CDR3 length: 9 amino acids. CDR3 region: CSATLGYTF. The CDR3 bases are TGCAGTGCCACCCTTGGCTACACCTTC.

This sequence joins TRBV9 and TRBJ2-3; D is unresolved. V was clipped by 4 bases and J by 4 bases, with 16 bases between them. Per the germline V gene, CDR1 is SGDLS and CDR2 is YYNGEE. The CDR3 loop spans 15 amino acids. DNA of the CDR3: TGTGCCAGCAGCCCCGGAGAACATCGTGCAGATACGCAGTATTTT. Encoded protein: CASSPGEHRADTQYF.

This rearrangement joins TRBV28 to TRBJ1-5, with a possible D match to TRBD1 (6 bases). Trimming stripped 6 bases from V and 5 bases from J, with 17 bases between. The CDR3 is made up of 15 amino acids. Germline CDR1 MDHEN, CDR2 SYDVKM. The CDR3 sequence: CASSNGGQFHQPQHF. The CDR3 region has the DNA TGTGCCAGCAGCAATGGGGGCCAGTTCCATCAGCCCCAGCATTTT. Combining the CDR3 with reference TRBV28 and TRBJ1-5 gives the whole variable domain DVKVTQSSRYLVKRTGEKVFLECVQDMDHENMFWYRQDPGLGLRLIYFSYDVKMKEKGDIPEGYSVSREKKERFSLILESASTNQTSMYLCASSNGGQFHQPQHFGDGTRLSIL.

The chain recombines TRBV7-9 with TRBJ2-3, with TRBD1 matching over 7 bases. This CDR3 comprises 14 residues. V shed 2 bases and J 7 bases; nucleotides not matched to a gene: 6. CDR1 is SEHNR and CDR2 is FQNEAQ in the germline V gene (reference sequence). CDR3 nucleotide sequence: TGTGCCAGCAGCTTAATGGGACAGTCTAATACGCAGTATTTT. Translation: CASSLMGQSNTQYF.

There are a few counts of this clonotype. The rearrangement joins TRBV12-3 or TRBV12-4 to TRBJ2-5; D call uncertain. This CDR3 spans 13 amino acids. The germline V and J ends were trimmed by 6 bases and 9 bases, with 17 bases remaining between them. CDR3 DNA sequence: TGTGCCAGCAGGTTTACCACCTCGGTGGCCCAGTACTTC. As protein: CASRFTTSVAQYF.

The rearrangement uses TRBV28 and TRBJ2-7; 8 bases map to TRBD2. The CDR3 contains 13 residues. V dropped 6 bases and J dropped 3; count of bases not matched to a gene: 4. The germline gives CDR1 MDHEN, CDR2 SYDVKM. CDR3 nucleotide sequence: TGTGCCAGCAGGCCCACTAGCGGCTACGAGCAGTACTTC. Amino acids: CASRPTSGYEQYF.